The 11 T cell receptor beta chains reported below all come from one sample, sequenced in a study of blood T cell repertoires in COVID-19. Generated by immunoSEQ multiplex PCR, the TCRdb table keeps only in-frame clones and is missing some. The sample records around 310,000 clones, nearly 90% being singletons. Material: peripheral blood. These TCRs come from a woman between 40 and 55 years old with COVID-19, enrolled during active disease.

The chain links TRBV5-4 to TRBJ2-1; D perhaps matches TRBD2 (5 bases). Trimming removed 0 bases from V and 0 bases from J, with 10 bases in between. From germline, CDR1 is SGHNT and CDR2 YYREEE (reference sequence). The CDR3 totals 16 residues. This chain's CDR3 is CASSLGGFSSYNEQFF. The CDR3 DNA is TGTGCCAGCAGCTTGGGAGGGTTTAGCTCCTACAATGAGCAGTTCTTC.

The chain employs TRBV28 and TRBJ1-6, with 10 bases aligning to TRBD1. The J segment lost 7 bases and the V segment lost 7 bases, leaving 7 bases of the junction unmatched. Germline V gene data show CDR1 as MDHEN and CDR2 as SYDVKM. The CDR3 extends over 15 amino acids. CDR3 bases: TGTGCCAGCACTCGACAGGGGGCGCAAAATTCACCCCTCCACTTT. This sequence encodes CASTRQGAQNSPLHF. Full variable domain (remainder filled in from reference TRBV28 and TRBJ1-6): DVKVTQSSRYLVKRTGEKVFLECVQDMDHENMFWYRQDPGLGLRLIYFSYDVKMKEKGDIPEGYSVSREKKERFSLILESASTNQTSMYLCASTRQGAQNSPLHFGNGTRLTVT.

There are a few counts of this clone. The V call is TRBV6-5, the J call TRBJ2-7; D remains ambiguous. Looked up from germline, CDR1 is MNHEY and CDR2 is SVGAGI. With 5 bases removed from V and 6 bases from J, the gap between germline ends came to 17 bases. There are 14 residues in the CDR3. The DNA for the CDR3 is TGTGCCAGCAGTCAAACAAATTCCAGAAGCGAGCAGTACTTC. Its protein product is CASSQTNSRSEQYF.

The sample holds one count of this clone. This rearrangement joins TRBV2 to TRBJ1-2; D remains ambiguous. The length of the CDR3 is 13 residues. The V end was cut by 0 bases, the J end by 4 bases, with 6 bases between. CDR1 is SNHLY and CDR2 is FYNNEI in the germline V gene. The CDR3 reads CASSEARFYGYTF. CDR3 nucleotide sequence: TGTGCCAGCAGTGAAGCGCGGTTCTATGGCTACACCTTC.

The J gene is TRBJ1-5, the V gene TRBV7-2, with D tentatively TRBD1 (5 bases). There are 13 residues in the CDR3. CDR1 and CDR2 from the germline V gene are SGHTA and FQGNSA. With 4 bases removed from V and 7 bases from J, the gap between germline ends came to 11 bases. CDR3 in DNA: TGTGCCAGCAGCTGGAAGGGGCGGCAGCCCCAGCATTTT. As protein: CASSWKGRQPQHF.

CDR3 sequence: CASSQDIGPGRTQYF. CDR3 nucleotide sequence: TGCGCCAGCAGCCAAGATATCGGACCTGGGAGGACCCAGTACTTC. The genes are TRBV4-3 and TRBJ2-5, with D possibly matching TRBD2 (5 bases). The V gene lost 0 bases and the J gene lost 7 bases, with 15 bases spanning the gap. Germline CDR1 is LGHNA and CDR2 is YSLEER. The CDR3 has 15 residues.

The chain carries TRBV30 and TRBJ1-6; 10 bases align to TRBD1. Germline V gene lookup returns CDR1 GTSNPN and CDR2 SVGIG (reference sequence). The junction had 13 bases not matched to a gene; V was cut back by 0 bases and J by 8 bases. The CDR3 consists of 18 residues. CDR3 sequence: CAWSVGRDRGLLDSPLHF. Here the CDR3 DNA reads TGTGCCTGGAGTGTAGGCCGGGACAGGGGACTATTGGATTCACCCCTCCACTTT.

Note on this clone: The junction shows a germline mismatch at one end, possibly a read error. The rearrangement joins TRBV12-3 or TRBV12-4 to TRBJ2-5; D is ambiguous. The CDR3 length is 13 residues. CDR3 sequence (DNA): TGTGTCAGCAGTTTGTCCAGACAAGAGACCCAGTACTTC. Its protein is CVSSLSRQETQYF.

In nucleotides, the CDR3 is TGTGCCAGCAGCTTAGATCGGCTCGCCGGGATTAAGTACTTC. Amino acid sequence: CASSLDRLAGIKYF. The chain has TRBV11-2 and TRBJ2-4; TRBD2 might be the D (5 bases). Looked up from germline, CDR1 is SGHAT and CDR2 is FQNNGV. The germline V and J ends were trimmed by 0 bases and 14 bases, with 17 bases remaining between them. The CDR3 length is 14 residues. The whole variable domain, filled in from reference TRBV11-2 and TRBJ2-4, reads EAGVAQSPRYKIIEKRQSVAFWCNPISGHATLYWYQQILGQGPKLLIQFQNNGVVDDSQLPKDRFSAERLKGVDSTLKIQPAKLEDSAVYLCASSLDRLAGIKYFGAGTRLSVL.

In this sample, this clone turned up once. This sequence joins TRBV5-1 and TRBJ1-6; D uncertain. This CDR3 has 16 residues. V shed 3 bases and J shed 7 bases, with 17 bases lying between them. CDR1 is SGHRS and CDR2 is YFSETQ in the germline V gene. The CDR3 DNA is TGCGCCAGCAGCTCTGAGGGAGGGCCCGGGAATTCACCCCTCCACTTT. Protein: CASSSEGGPGNSPLHF. Drawing the rest from reference TRBV5-1 and TRBJ1-6, the complete variable domain is KAGVTQTPRYLIKTRGQQVTLSCSPISGHRSVSWYQQTPGQGLQFLFEYFSETQRNKGNFPGRFSGRQFSNSRSEMNVSTLELGDSALYLCASSSEGGPGNSPLHFGNGTRLTVT.

The J gene is TRBJ1-3, the V gene TRBV6-5; tentative D call: TRBD1 (5 bases). Germline V lookup: CDR1 MNHEY, CDR2 SVGAGI. The CDR3 totals 15 residues. Deletions cut 5 bases from V and 0 bases from J, with 11 bases between. Here the CDR3 DNA reads TGTGCCAGCAGTACCCGACAGATCTCTGGAAACACCATATATTTT. Its translation: CASSTRQISGNTIYF.